The sequence of this TCR beta chain was determined in a study of blood T cell repertoires in COVID-19 (dated by TCRdb to between 2020 and 2021). In terms of the full investigation: The collaborator samples originated in the United States, Italy and Spain and spanned the acute and convalescent phases of COVID-19. The prospective study material was composed of cDNA or gDNA derived from T cells, B-cell-depleted T cells, or PBMCs. Deeply sampled blood TCRbeta repertoires from subjects exposed to, actively infected with, or recovered from COVID-19 were included in the dataset. The repertoires were released in a freely available public database meant as a resource for research on the immune response to SARS-CoV-2. The samples were drawn from the first 160 participants of the ongoing ImmuneRACE study and from 1,254 subjects provided by 6 global collaborators. Nearly every sample came with metadata listing a de-identified subject ID, COVID-19 status, age in years and sex. Where HLA class I and class II types were available, the types were taken from metadata supplied by the sample provider, not from assay-based typing.

Remarks on this clone: Its antigen has not been determined. There are no base qualities to consult, and no much larger clone falls within one base.

TCRbeta CDR3 regions were amplified from genomic DNA by means of the immunoSEQ Assay, a bias-controlled multiplex PCR. In the original analysis: Within the assay, amplification of reference gene primers was used to estimate how many nucleated cells each sample contained. To quantify the absolute abundance of each unique TCRbeta CDR3 rearrangement, sequence reads were collapsed and filtered. For each sample, productive Simpson clonality was calculated as the square root of Simpson's diversity index across productive rearrangements. Held by TCRdb, this immuneACCESS table contains in-frame sequences only and omits some clones. Under half of the omission traces to an unresolved V gene where checked; the cause of the rest is unknown. V and J calls and clone size come straight from that table; D and trimming were deduced from the DNA. Here the sample has approximately 210,000 clones; approximately 90% occur a single time. The leading ten clones occupy 1.7% of the sample.

Whole blood was collected in K2EDTA tubes by collaborating institutions according to the institutions' own protocols. Collaborator samples were shipped for TCRbeta analysis as frozen whole blood, isolated PBMCs, or DNA extracted from either sample type. CDR1 and CDR2 were assigned from the germline V gene as MNHEY and SVGAGI. Trimming costs V 6 bases and J 8 bases, and their ends lie 13 bases apart. There are 12 amino acids in the CDR3, from cysteine to phenylalanine inclusive. Only the CDR3 portion is preserved as DNA: 36 bases, with reading frame beginning at the first base. Study-wide conclusions, independent of this receptor: The quantity of clinical and demographic metadata differed by source and by participant and was supplied without curation.

The sequence derives from a man in his 70s with acute or convalescent COVID-19. Sequencing used peripheral blood. The V gene is TRBV6-5 and the J gene is TRBJ1-2; TRBD1 is a weak D gene call, 6 bases matching. The CDR3 protein: CASSPSGVGYTF. The nucleotides are TGTGCCAGCAGCCCATCAGGGGTCGGCTACACCTTC.